The present T cell receptor (beta chain) was sequenced within a study of cytomegalovirus exposure and HLA in healthy donors. From germline, CDR1 is SGDLS and CDR2 YYNGEE. V lost 4 bases, J lost 1 base, and 6 bases stayed unmatched. The CDR3 contains 16 residues. General study points: It was only CMV serostatus that was available as immune exposure information. Prediction of most subjects' HLA-A and HLA-B alleles by TCR beta sequences was reportedly accurate. An apparent linkage of common viral pathogens to several of the most significant clusters emerged in a later analysis.

Details on this clone: Its antigen is currently unknown.

The PCR was carried out with 60 Vbeta primers and 13 Jbeta primers. Repertoires were generated with immunoSEQ multiplex PCR, while TCRdb's copy carries only in-frame clones and drops some. Across 70,000 or so clones, the top ten clones capture less than 6% of the sample. The chain couples TRBV9 to TRBJ2-3; 10 bases are a match to TRBD1. The sample consisted of PBMCs. The clonotype comes from a man aged 35 to 55 in good health and CMV-seronegative. The CDR3 coding sequence is TGTGCCAGCAGCTCTGCCGGGACAGGGGGCACAGATACGCAGTATTTT. Its protein is CASSSAGTGGTDTQYF.